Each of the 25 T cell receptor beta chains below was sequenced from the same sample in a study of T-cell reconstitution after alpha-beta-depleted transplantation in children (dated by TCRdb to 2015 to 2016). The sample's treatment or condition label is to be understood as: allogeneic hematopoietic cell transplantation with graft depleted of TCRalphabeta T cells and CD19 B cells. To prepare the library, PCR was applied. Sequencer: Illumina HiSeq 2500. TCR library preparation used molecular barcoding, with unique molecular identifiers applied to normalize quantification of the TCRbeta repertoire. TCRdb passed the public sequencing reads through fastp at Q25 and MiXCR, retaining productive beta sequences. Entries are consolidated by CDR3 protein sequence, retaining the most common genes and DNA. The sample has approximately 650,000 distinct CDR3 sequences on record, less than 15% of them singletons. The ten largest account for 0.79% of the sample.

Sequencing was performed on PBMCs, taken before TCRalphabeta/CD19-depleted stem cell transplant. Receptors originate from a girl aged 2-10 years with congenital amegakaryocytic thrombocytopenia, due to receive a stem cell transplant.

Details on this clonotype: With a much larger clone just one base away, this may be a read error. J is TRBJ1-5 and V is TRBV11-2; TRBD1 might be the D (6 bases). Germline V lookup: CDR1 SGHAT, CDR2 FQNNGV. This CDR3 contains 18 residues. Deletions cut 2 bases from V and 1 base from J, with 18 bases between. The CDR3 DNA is TGTGCCAGCAGCTTAACTGAAAGGGGGAGGGCGAGCAATCAGCCCCAGCATTTT. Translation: CASSLTERGRASNQPQHF.

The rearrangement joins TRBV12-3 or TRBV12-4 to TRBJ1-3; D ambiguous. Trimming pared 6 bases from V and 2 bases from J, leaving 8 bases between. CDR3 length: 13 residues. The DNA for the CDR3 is TGTGCCAGCAGCCCAGTTACTGGAAACACCATATATTTT. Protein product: CASSPVTGNTIYF.

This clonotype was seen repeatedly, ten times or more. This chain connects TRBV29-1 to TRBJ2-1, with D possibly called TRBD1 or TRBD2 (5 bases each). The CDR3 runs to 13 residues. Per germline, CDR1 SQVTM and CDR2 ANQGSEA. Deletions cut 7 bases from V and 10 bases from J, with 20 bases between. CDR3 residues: CSADGTGSGEQFF. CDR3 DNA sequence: TGCAGCGCTGACGGGACGGGGTCCGGGGAGCAGTTCTTC.

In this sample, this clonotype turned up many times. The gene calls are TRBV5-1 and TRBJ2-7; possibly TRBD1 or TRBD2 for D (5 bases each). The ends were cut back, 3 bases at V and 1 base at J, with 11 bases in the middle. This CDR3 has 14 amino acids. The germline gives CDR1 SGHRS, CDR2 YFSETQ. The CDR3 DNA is TGCGCCAGCAGCTCCCGGGACGTATCCTACGAGCAGTACTTC. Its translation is CASSSRDVSYEQYF. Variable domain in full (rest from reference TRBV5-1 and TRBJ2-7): KAGVTQTPRYLIKTRGQQVTLSCSPISGHRSVSWYQQTPGQGLQFLFEYFSETQRNKGNFPGRFSGRQFSNSRSEMNVSTLELGDSALYLCASSSRDVSYEQYFGPGTRLTVT.

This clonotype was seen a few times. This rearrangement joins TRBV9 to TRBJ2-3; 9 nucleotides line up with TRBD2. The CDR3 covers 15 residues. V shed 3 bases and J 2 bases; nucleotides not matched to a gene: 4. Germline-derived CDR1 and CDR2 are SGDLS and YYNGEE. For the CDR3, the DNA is TGTGCCAGCAGCGCCCGACTAGCGGCCACAGATACGCAGTATTTT. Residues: CASSARLAATDTQYF.

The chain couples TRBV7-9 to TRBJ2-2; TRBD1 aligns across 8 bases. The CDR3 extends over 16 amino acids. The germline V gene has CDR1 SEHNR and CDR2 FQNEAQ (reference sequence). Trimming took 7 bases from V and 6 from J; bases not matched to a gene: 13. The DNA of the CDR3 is TGTGCCAGCAAGAGCCGGGACAGGCCGGGTCCCGGGGAGCTGTTTTTT. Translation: CASKSRDRPGPGELFF.

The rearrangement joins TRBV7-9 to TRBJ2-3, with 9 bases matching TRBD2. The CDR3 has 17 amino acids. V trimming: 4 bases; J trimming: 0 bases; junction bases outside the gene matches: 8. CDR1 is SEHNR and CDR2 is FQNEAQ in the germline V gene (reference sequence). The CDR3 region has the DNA TGTGCCAGCAGCTACATTTTGGCGGGAGGGAGCACAGATACGCAGTATTTT. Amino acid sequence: CASSYILAGGSTDTQYF.

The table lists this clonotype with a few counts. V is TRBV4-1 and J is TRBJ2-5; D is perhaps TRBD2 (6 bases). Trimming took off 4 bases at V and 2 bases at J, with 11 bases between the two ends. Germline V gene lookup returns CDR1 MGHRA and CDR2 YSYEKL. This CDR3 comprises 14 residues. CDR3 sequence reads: CASSPRGSQETQYF. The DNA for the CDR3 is TGCGCCAGCAGCCCGCGGGGTTCTCAAGAGACCCAGTACTTC.

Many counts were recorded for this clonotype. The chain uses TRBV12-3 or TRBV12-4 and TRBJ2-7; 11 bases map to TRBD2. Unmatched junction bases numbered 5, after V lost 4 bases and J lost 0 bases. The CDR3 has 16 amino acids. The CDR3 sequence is CASSSLTSGDSYEQYF. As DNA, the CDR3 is TGTGCCAGCAGTTCCCTGACTAGCGGGGACTCCTACGAGCAGTACTTC.

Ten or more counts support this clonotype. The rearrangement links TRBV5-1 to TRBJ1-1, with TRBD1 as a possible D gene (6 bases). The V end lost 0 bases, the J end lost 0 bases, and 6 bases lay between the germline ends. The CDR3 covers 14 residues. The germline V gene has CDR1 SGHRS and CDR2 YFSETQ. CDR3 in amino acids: CASSLGTVNTEAFF. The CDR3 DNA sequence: TGCGCCAGCAGCTTGGGGACAGTGAACACTGAAGCTTTCTTT.

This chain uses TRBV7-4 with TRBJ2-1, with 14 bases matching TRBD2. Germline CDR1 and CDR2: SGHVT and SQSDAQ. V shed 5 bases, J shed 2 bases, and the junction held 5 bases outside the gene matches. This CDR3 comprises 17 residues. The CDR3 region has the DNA TGTGCCAGCAGCACCCGACTAGCGGGAGGGCCCTACAATGAGCAGTTCTTC. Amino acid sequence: CASSTRLAGGPYNEQFF.

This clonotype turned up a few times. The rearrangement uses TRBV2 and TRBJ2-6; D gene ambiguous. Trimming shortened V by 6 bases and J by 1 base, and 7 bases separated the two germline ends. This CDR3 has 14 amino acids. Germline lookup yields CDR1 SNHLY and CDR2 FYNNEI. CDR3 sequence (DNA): TGTGCCAGCAGATCTGTGTCTGGGGCCAACGTCCTGACTTTC. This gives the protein CASRSVSGANVLTF.

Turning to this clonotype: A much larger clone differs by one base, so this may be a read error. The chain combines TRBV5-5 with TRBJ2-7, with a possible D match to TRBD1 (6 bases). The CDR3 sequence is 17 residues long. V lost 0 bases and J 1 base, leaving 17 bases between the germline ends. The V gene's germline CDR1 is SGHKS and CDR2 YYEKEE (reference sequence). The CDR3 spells CASSLGPNGQLSYEQYF. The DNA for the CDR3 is TGTGCCAGCAGCTTGGGGCCAAATGGACAGCTATCCTACGAGCAGTACTTC.

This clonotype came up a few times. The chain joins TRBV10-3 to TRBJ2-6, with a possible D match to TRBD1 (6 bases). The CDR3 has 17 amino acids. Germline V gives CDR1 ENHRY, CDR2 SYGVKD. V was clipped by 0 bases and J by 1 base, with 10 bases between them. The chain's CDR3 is CAISESSGTSGANVLTF. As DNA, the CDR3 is TGTGCCATCAGTGAGTCGTCGGGGACATCTGGGGCCAACGTCCTGACTTTC.

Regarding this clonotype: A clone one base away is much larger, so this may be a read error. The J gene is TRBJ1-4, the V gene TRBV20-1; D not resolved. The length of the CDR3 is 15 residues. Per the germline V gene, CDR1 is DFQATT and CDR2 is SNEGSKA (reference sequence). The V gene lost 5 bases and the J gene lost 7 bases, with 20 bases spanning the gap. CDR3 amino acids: CSAFLLDTAPEKLFF. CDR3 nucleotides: TGCAGTGCTTTCCTCCTTGACACCGCCCCTGAAAAACTGTTTTTT.

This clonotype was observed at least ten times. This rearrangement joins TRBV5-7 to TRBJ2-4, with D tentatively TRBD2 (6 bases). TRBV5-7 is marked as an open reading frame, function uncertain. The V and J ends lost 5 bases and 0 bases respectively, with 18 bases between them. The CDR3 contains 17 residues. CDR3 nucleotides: TGTGCCAGCAGGCTCACGTTAAGGGACTTAGCCAAAAACATTCAGTACTTC. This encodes CASRLTLRDLAKNIQYF.

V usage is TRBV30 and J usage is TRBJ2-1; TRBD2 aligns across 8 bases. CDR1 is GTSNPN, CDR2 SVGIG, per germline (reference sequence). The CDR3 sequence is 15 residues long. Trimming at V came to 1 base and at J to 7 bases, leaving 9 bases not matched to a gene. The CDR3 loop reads CAWSGGRGLGNEQFF. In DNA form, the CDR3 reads TGTGCCTGGAGTGGAGGTCGGGGACTAGGTAATGAGCAGTTCTTC. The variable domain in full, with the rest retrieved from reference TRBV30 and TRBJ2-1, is SQTIHQWPATLVQPVGSPLSLECTVEGTSNPNLYWYRQAAGRGLQLLFYSVGIGQISSEVPQNLSASRPQDRQFILSSKKLLLSDSGFYLCAWSGGRGLGNEQFFGPGTRLTVL.

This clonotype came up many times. The CDR3 DNA is TGCAGTGCTAGTGTACCGTCAGTGCGGGAGGGCACAGATACGCAGTATTTT. It codes for CSASVPSVREGTDTQYF. The V call is TRBV20-1, the J call TRBJ2-3; 8 nucleotides agree with TRBD2. CDR1 DFQATT and CDR2 SNEGSKA come from the germline V gene (reference sequence). The V gene end was trimmed by 3 bases and the J gene end by 1 base; junction bases not matched to a gene: 12. The CDR3 runs 17 residues.

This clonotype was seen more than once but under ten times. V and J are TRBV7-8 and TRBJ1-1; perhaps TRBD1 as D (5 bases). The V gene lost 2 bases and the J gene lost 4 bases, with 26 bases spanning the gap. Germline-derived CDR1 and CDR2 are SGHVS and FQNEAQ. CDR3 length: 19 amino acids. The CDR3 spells CASSLKFSTRRGEVTEAFF. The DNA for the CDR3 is TGTGCCAGCAGCTTAAAGTTTTCTACTCGAAGGGGCGAGGTCACTGAAGCTTTCTTT.

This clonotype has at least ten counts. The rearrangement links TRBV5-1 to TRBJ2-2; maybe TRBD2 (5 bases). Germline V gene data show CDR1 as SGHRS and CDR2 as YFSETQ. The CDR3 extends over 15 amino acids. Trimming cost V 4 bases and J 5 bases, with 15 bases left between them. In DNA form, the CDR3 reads TGCGCCAGCAGCCCAATTAGCGTTACGACCGGGGAGCTGTTTTTT. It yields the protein CASSPISVTTGELFF.

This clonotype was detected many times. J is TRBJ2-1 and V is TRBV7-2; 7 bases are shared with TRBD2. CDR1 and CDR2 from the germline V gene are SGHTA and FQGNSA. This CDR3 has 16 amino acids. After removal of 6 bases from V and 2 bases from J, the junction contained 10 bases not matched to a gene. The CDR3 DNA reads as TGTGCCAGCAGACCGACGACTAGCCTTACCTACAATGAGCAGTTCTTC. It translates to CASRPTTSLTYNEQFF. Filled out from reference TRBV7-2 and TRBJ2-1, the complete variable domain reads GAGVSQSPSNKVTEKGKDVELRCDPISGHTALYWYRQSLGQGLEFLIYFQGNSAPDKSGLPSDRFSAERTGGSVSTLTIQRTQQEDSAVYLCASRPTTSLTYNEQFFGPGTRLTVL.

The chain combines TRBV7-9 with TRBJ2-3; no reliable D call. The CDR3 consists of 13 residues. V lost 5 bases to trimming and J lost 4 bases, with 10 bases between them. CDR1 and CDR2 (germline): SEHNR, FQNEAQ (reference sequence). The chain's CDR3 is CASSHDSPDTQYF. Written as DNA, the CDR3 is TGTGCCAGCAGCCACGACTCACCAGATACGCAGTATTTT.

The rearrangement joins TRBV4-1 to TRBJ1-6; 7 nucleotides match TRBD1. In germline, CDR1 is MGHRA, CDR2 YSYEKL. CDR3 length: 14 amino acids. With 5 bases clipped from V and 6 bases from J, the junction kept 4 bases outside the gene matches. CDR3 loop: CASSVQGTNSPLHF. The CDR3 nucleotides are TGCGCCAGCAGCGTACAGGGGACTAATTCACCCCTCCACTTT.

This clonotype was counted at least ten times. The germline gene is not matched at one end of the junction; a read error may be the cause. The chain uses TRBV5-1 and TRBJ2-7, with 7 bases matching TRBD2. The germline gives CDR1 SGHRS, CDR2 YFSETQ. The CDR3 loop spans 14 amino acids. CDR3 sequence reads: CASSLEVSGPHKHF. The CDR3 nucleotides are TGCGCCAGCAGCTTGGAGGTTAGCGGGCCCCATAAACACTTC.

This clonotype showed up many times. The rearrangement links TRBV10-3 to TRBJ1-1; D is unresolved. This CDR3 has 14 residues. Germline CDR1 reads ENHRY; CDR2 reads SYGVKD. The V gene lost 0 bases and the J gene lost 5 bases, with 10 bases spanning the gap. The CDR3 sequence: CAISESGPETEAFF. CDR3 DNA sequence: TGTGCCATCAGTGAGTCAGGTCCGGAGACTGAAGCTTTCTTT.